Shown below are 2 T cell receptor beta chains from a single sample sequenced in a study of T cell repertoires in cytomegalovirus infection. TCRdb fed the reads into MiXCR, producing one record per CDR3 protein. Seen here are about 320,000 distinct CDR3 sequences, 8% to 10% observed once, and the top ten hold about 3.9%. The sequencing input was PBMCs. These receptors came from a human donor in good health (CMV status not recorded). Some clones in this sample may be carry-over from other donors' samples.

This clonotype was counted many times. The chain employs TRBV19 and TRBJ2-2, with D unresolved. This CDR3 comprises 13 residues. Germline assignment: CDR1 LNHDA and CDR2 SQIVND (reference sequence). V lost 3 bases and J 4 bases, leaving 6 bases between the germline ends. The CDR3, as DNA: TGTGCCAGTAGTATGTATTTCACCGGGGAGCTGTTTTTT. Its translation: CASSMYFTGELFF.

This clonotype appeared a few times. V and J are TRBV7-2 and TRBJ2-7; TRBD1 agrees at 10 bases. This CDR3 comprises 15 residues. The V and J ends lost 2 bases and 3 bases, in that order; junction bases with no gene match: 4. Per the germline V gene, CDR1 is SGHTA and CDR2 is FQGNSA. The CDR3 nucleotides read TGTGCCAGCAGCTTACACCGGGACAGGGGCTACGAGCAGTACTTC. This translates into CASSLHRDRGYEQYF.